This T cell receptor beta chain was identified during a study of blood T cell repertoires in COVID-19. In this sample, this clone turned up a few times. Germline CDR1 and CDR2: WNHNN and SYGVQD (reference sequence). CDR3 size: 13 residues. Trimming removed 5 bases from V and 6 bases from J, with 12 bases in between. Repertoires were generated with immunoSEQ multiplex PCR, while TCRdb's copy carries only in-frame clones and drops some. The data hold 100,000 to 150,000 clones, with approximately 84% observed a single time. This TCR was recovered from a woman aged 55-75 years with acute or convalescent COVID-19. Specimen: peripheral blood. The V call is TRBV10-1, the J call TRBJ2-3, with D uncertain. CDR3 DNA: TGCGCCAGCAGTCCCACTTCTAGGGATACGCAGTATTTT. Translating it yields CASSPTSRDTQYF.